Presented here are 23 T cell receptor beta chains from one specimen sequenced in a study of Graves' ophthalmopathy and Graves' hyperthyroidism listed by TCRdb under 2018. The sequencing machine was an Illumina HiSeq 2000. For repertoire sequencing, TCR beta CDR3 regions were amplified from RNA transcripts. The first round of RT-PCR was done with HTBI primers and the Qiagen OneStep RT-PCR kit, and was followed by a second round of multiplex PCR, then size selection and purification. TCRdb trimmed the raw reads at Q25, called clones with MiXCR and kept productive beta chains. Every distinct CDR3 protein forms one entry, paired with its most common genes and DNA. This sample holds 400,000 to 450,000 distinct CDR3 sequences; more than 20% were observed only once. The ten largest clones represent approximately 3% of the sample. The sequenced sample consisted of peripheral blood. Source of these receptors: a woman under 30 with stable Graves' hyperthyroidism. Donor details come from another sample of the same person, matched by shared clones.

The J gene is TRBJ1-6, the V gene TRBV7-6; no definite D call. The CDR3 has 18 residues. Trimming stripped 1 base from V and 0 bases from J, with 13 bases between. Germline CDR1 and CDR2: SGHVS and FNYEAQ. CDR3 loop: CASSLEGRPSSYNSPLHF. CDR3 bases: TGTGCCAGCAGCTTAGAGGGCAGACCGAGCTCCTATAATTCACCCCTCCACTTT.

In its sample, this clonotype was seen many times. This chain joins TRBV5-5 and TRBJ1-6; maybe TRBD1 (5 bases). Germline V gene lookup returns CDR1 SGHKS and CDR2 YYEKEE (reference sequence). This CDR3 is built from 14 residues. Trimming removed 1 base from V and 3 bases from J, with 5 bases in between. The CDR3 nucleotides are TGTGCCAGCAGCTTGACAGGCTATAATTCACCCCTCCACTTT. It codes for CASSLTGYNSPLHF.

Many counts were recorded for this clonotype. The V and J genes are TRBV2 and TRBJ2-2; 10 nucleotides match TRBD1. V trimming: 6 bases; J trimming: 7 bases; junction bases outside the gene matches: 8. The CDR3 extends over 15 amino acids. In germline, CDR1 is SNHLY, CDR2 FYNNEI. The CDR3 is CASRARGQGNGELFF. The CDR3, as DNA: TGTGCCAGCAGGGCCCGGGGACAGGGGAACGGGGAGCTGTTTTTT.

This clonotype was recorded at least ten times. The CDR3 sequence is CASSLWAGYYEQYF. CDR3 sequence (DNA): TGTGCCAGCAGTTTGTGGGCAGGGTACTACGAGCAGTACTTC. The chain recombines TRBV27 with TRBJ2-7; D possibly corresponds to TRBD1 (5 bases). Between the trimmed V and J ends, which lost 3 bases and 3 bases, there was a span of 12 bases. The CDR3 is 14 residues long. CDR1 is MNHEY and CDR2 is SMNVEV in the germline V gene (reference sequence).

The rearrangement joins TRBV3-1 to TRBJ2-7; D not resolved. Germline V gives CDR1 LGHDT, CDR2 YNNKEL (reference sequence). V was clipped by 0 bases and J by 2 bases, with 11 bases between them. The CDR3 has 15 residues. The CDR3 bases are TGTGCCAGCAGCCAAGACCCGCGGTCAACCTACGAGCAGTACTTC. Protein sequence: CASSQDPRSTYEQYF.

This clonotype came up many times. This sequence joins TRBV12-3 or TRBV12-4 and TRBJ2-2; 9 bases map to TRBD1. The CDR3 has 16 residues. V lost 5 bases and J lost 4; bases outside the gene matches: 8. The CDR3 region is CASSSPTGGATGELFF. Written as DNA, the CDR3 is TGTGCCAGCAGTAGCCCGACAGGGGGGGCCACCGGGGAGCTGTTTTTT.

Concerning this clonotype itself: A junction boundary mismatches the germline segment, possibly from a read error. The V call is TRBV24-1, the J call TRBJ1-1; D ambiguous. The CDR3 runs 13 residues. The V gene's germline CDR1 is KGHDR and CDR2 SFDVKD. The DNA of the CDR3 is TGTGCCACCAGTGATTTGAGTACCAGGAGAGCTTCCTTT. Protein sequence: CATSDLSTRRASF.

The V and J genes are TRBV12-3 or TRBV12-4 and TRBJ2-5, with D possibly matching TRBD1 (5 bases). CDR3 length: 11 amino acids. The V end was cut by 7 bases, the J end by 12 bases, with 15 bases between. The CDR3 coding sequence is TGTGCCAGCACCCTCAGACAGATGAAGTACTTC. It encodes CASTLRQMKYF.

There are many counts of this clonotype. V usage is TRBV6-4 and J usage is TRBJ2-2; D is possibly TRBD2 (5 bases). CDR1 MRHNA and CDR2 SNTAGT come from the germline V gene. The CDR3 length is 14 residues. With 3 bases removed from V and 2 bases from J, the gap between germline ends came to 7 bases. The CDR3 sequence is CASSDGLNTGELFF. CDR3 nucleotides: TGTGCCAGCAGTGATGGACTTAACACCGGGGAGCTGTTTTTT.

V and J are TRBV20-1 and TRBJ2-7; D is unresolved. CDR1 is DFQATT and CDR2 is SNEGSKA in the germline V gene (reference sequence). V dropped 5 bases and J dropped 4 bases, with 18 bases sitting between them. The CDR3 runs 14 residues. The CDR3 spells CSARRHGATYEQYF. Written as DNA, the CDR3 is TGCAGTGCTCGGAGACATGGAGCAACTTACGAGCAGTACTTC.

In this sample, this clonotype turned up many times. The chain employs TRBV29-1 and TRBJ1-2; the D gene is possibly TRBD1 (5 bases). CDR1 is SQVTM, CDR2 ANQGSEA, per germline. CDR3 length equals 12 residues. V lost 5 bases, J lost 5 bases, and 12 bases lay in between. The CDR3 spells CSVWGGGYGYTF. The DNA of the CDR3 is TGCAGCGTTTGGGGGGGAGGGTATGGCTACACCTTC.

This clonotype was counted at least ten times. J is TRBJ2-7 and V is TRBV6-1; D is possibly TRBD1 (6 bases). The CDR3 sequence is 13 residues long. The V end was cut by 6 bases, the J end by 2 bases, with 11 bases between. Germline V lookup: CDR1 MNHNS, CDR2 SASEGT. DNA for the CDR3: TGTGCCAGCAGCGACAGGCGTGCCTACGAGCAGTACTTC. Amino acid sequence: CASSDRRAYEQYF.

The chain links TRBV27 to TRBJ1-6, with 7 bases aligning to TRBD1. CDR1 and CDR2 (germline): MNHEY, SMNVEV (reference sequence). Trimming cost V 5 bases and J 4 bases; bases outside gene matches: 11. The CDR3 contains 17 residues. The CDR3 sequence: CASSARQGPLYNSPLHF. The CDR3, as DNA: TGTGCCAGCAGTGCCCGACAGGGCCCTCTATATAATTCACCCCTCCACTTT.

Many counts were recorded for this clonotype. The rearrangement joins TRBV20-1 to TRBJ2-6; 8 nucleotides align to TRBD1. The CDR3 is made up of 16 amino acids. J gave up 0 bases and V 6 bases, and 7 bases lay outside the gene matches. Germline CDR1 is DFQATT and CDR2 is SNEGSKA (reference sequence). DNA for the CDR3: TGCAGTGCGACGGGACAGGCGCCCTCTGGGGCCAACGTCCTGACTTTC. It yields the protein CSATGQAPSGANVLTF.

This clonotype was seen many times. This chain joins TRBV9 and TRBJ2-5; TRBD1 agrees at 8 bases. With V trimmed by 1 base and J by 4 bases, 6 bases remained unmatched. CDR1 is SGDLS, CDR2 YYNGEE, per germline. The CDR3 is made up of 15 amino acids. The DNA for the CDR3 is TGTGCCAGCAGCGTAACTCTGGACAGGGCAGAGACCCAGTACTTC. The encoded protein is CASSVTLDRAETQYF.

This clonotype was observed many times. The CDR3 DNA sequence: TGTGCCAGCAGCTTAGCGTTTTCTTTTGGACAAGAGACCCAGTACTTC. Translating gives CASSLAFSFGQETQYF. The chain combines TRBV7-6 with TRBJ2-5; D call uncertain. This CDR3 comprises 16 residues. V was clipped by 0 bases and J by 2 bases, with 13 bases between them. The V gene's germline CDR1 is SGHVS and CDR2 FNYEAQ. The full variable domain, completed using reference TRBV7-6 and TRBJ2-5, is GAGVSQSPRYKVTKRGQDVALRCDPISGHVSLYWYRQALGQGPEFLTYFNYEAQQDKSGLPNDRFSAERPEGSISTLTIQRTEQRDSAMYRCASSLAFSFGQETQYFGPGTRLLVL.

This clonotype has a single count. The chain links TRBV10-1 to TRBJ2-5, with D unclear. V was trimmed by 0 bases and J by 4 bases, leaving 6 bases between them. Looked up from germline, CDR1 is WNHNN and CDR2 is SYGVQD (reference sequence). The length of the CDR3 is 13 residues. CDR3 DNA: TGCGCCAGCAGTGAGTCGGTTGGAGAGACCCAGTACTTC. Protein product: CASSESVGETQYF.

This clonotype came up a few times. One base away lies a much larger clone, so this may be a sequencing read error. The chain couples TRBV3-1 to TRBJ1-1, with a tentative D call TRBD1 (5 bases). This CDR3 has 11 residues. Looked up from germline, CDR1 is LGHDT and CDR2 is YNNKEL (reference sequence). Trimming took 4 bases from V and 7 from J, leaving 7 bases between them. CDR3 sequence reads: CASSRDREAFF. Written as DNA, the CDR3 is TGTGCCAGCAGCCGGGACCGTGAAGCTTTCTTT. Full variable domain (missing parts from reference TRBV3-1 and TRBJ1-1): DTAVSQTPKYLVTQMGNDKSIKCEQNLGHDTMYWYKQDSKKFLKIMFSYNNKELIINETVPNRFSPKSPDKAHLNLHINSLELGDSAVYFCASSRDREAFFGQGTRLTVV.

This clonotype was seen many times. The V and J genes are TRBV20-1 and TRBJ2-7, with D possibly being TRBD1 (5 bases). Between the trimmed V and J ends, which lost 3 bases and 5 bases, there was a span of 11 bases. The CDR3 is made up of 12 amino acids. The germline V gene encodes CDR1 DFQATT and CDR2 SNEGSKA (reference sequence). CDR3 DNA sequence: TGCAGTGCTAGCAGGGTTACCAACGAGCAGTACTTC. Protein: CSASRVTNEQYF.

This clonotype was seen many times. The J gene is TRBJ2-7, the V gene TRBV6-1, with D unclear. The germline V gene encodes CDR1 MNHNS and CDR2 SASEGT. CDR3 length: 13 amino acids. Between the trimmed V and J ends, which lost 4 bases and 0 bases, there was a span of 7 bases. Here the CDR3 reads CASSGTDSYEQYF. DNA of the CDR3: TGTGCCAGCAGTGGGACGGACTCCTACGAGCAGTACTTC.

To note about this clonotype: A junction boundary mismatches the germline segment, possibly from a read error. The chain couples TRBV20-1 to TRBJ1-1; D is unclear. The CDR3 is 15 amino acids. Germline lookup yields CDR1 DFQATT and CDR2 SNEGSKA (reference sequence). The CDR3 loop reads CSACTSSIVRTDAFF. The CDR3, as DNA: TGCAGTGCTTGCACCTCGTCGATAGTTCGGACTGATGCTTTCTTT.

V usage is TRBV20-1 and J usage is TRBJ2-7; TRBD2 agrees at 8 bases. Germline V gene sequence: CDR1 DFQATT, CDR2 SNEGSKA (reference sequence). V lost 6 bases and J lost 1; bases outside the gene matches: 8. The CDR3 covers 14 residues. This CDR3 reads CSAKKGLGSYEQYF. The CDR3, as DNA: TGCAGTGCAAAGAAGGGACTAGGATCCTACGAGCAGTACTTC.

This clonotype was counted many times. The V gene is TRBV3-1, the J gene TRBJ2-7; D is unresolved. V dropped 1 base and J dropped 2 bases, with 9 bases sitting between them. Germline CDR1 reads LGHDT; CDR2 reads YNNKEL (reference sequence). The CDR3 contains 14 residues. In DNA, the CDR3 is TGTGCCAGCAGCCAAGTACAGCAGACCTACGAGCAGTACTTC. This translates into CASSQVQQTYEQYF.